This T cell receptor (beta chain) was profiled in a study of CXCR3-negative and CXCR3-positive naive CD8 T cells. Preparation of TRB cDNA libraries relied on 5' RACE carrying UMI labels. TCRdb re-called the 5' RACE reads; every CDR3 protein appears as one record, without DNA. Its table lists approximately 53,000 distinct CDR3 sequences. The germline V gene has CDR1 SQVTM and CDR2 ANQGSEA. The CDR3 consists of 14 residues. Concerning this clonotype: Its target is unknown.

Study outcomes and limitations: Fresh PBMCs served for most assays, and CXCR3 expression fell partially after cryopreservation. Diversity ran similarly high across both naive subsets but far lower in memory CD8+ cells.

Sequencing input: memory CD8+ T cells from blood. The V call is TRBV29-1, the J call TRBJ2-5; checking the TCRdb D call of TRBD2 is not possible without DNA. The TCR was taken from a human donor in good health. Some clones in this sample may be carry-over from other donors' samples. CDR3 in amino acids: CSVEDRRGWETQYF.